These 6 T cell receptor beta chains were all obtained from the same sample, sequenced in a study of blood T cells in healthy people across ages. Combining a sample-barcoded 5' primer with a J-beta primer mix, a second PCR ran for roughly 7 to 11 cycles. TCRdb analysed the 5' RACE reads with MiXCR anew, one entry per CDR3 protein. The sample contains around 990,000 distinct CDR3 sequences, roughly 24% of which appear only once. These sequences were also reported in another study, on T cells of mothers and their children.

Sequenced material: blood. These receptors all stem from a girl aged 2-10 years in good health.

The chain recombines TRBV7-3 with TRBJ2-4, with D unresolved. V was shortened by 3 bases and J by 4 bases, with 10 bases between the two germline ends. Germline CDR1 and CDR2: SGHTA and FQGTGA. This CDR3 is built from 14 residues. CDR3 region: CASSLGTLKNIQYF. The DNA of the CDR3 is TGTGCCAGCAGCTTGGGTACTCTTAAAAACATTCAGTACTTC.

V usage is TRBV6-6 and J usage is TRBJ2-5; TRBD2 is a possible D gene (6 bases). The DNA end favors TRBJ2-7, so the J call may be wrong. From germline, CDR1 is MNHNY and CDR2 SVGAGI (reference sequence). CDR3 length equals 13 residues. The CDR3 spells CASSLAAPYEQYF. DNA of the CDR3: TGTGCCAGCAGTTTAGCGGCCCCCTACGAGCAGTACTTC.

In its sample, this clonotype was seen a few times. The chain joins TRBV19 to TRBJ2-3, with a possible D match to TRBD2 (5 bases). The CDR3 covers 16 residues. Looked up from germline, CDR1 is LNHDA and CDR2 is SQIVND (reference sequence). Trimming took off 3 bases at V and 4 bases at J, with 17 bases between the two ends. The CDR3 sequence is CASSIEAASRADTQYF. CDR3 coding DNA: TGTGCCAGTAGTATTGAGGCCGCCTCGAGGGCAGATACGCAGTATTTT.

The chain recombines TRBV18 with TRBJ2-5; D may correspond to TRBD1 or TRBD2 (5 bases each). V lost 1 base to trimming and J lost 5 bases, with 11 bases between them. CDR3 length: 14 residues. The germline gives CDR1 KGHSH, CDR2 LQKENI. In nucleotides, the CDR3 is TGTGCCAGCTCACCACAGGGACGGTTGGAGACCCAGTACTTC. Translation gives CASSPQGRLETQYF.

This clonotype was seen many times. The rearrangement links TRBV7-3 to TRBJ2-1, with TRBD2 identical over 7 bases. The CDR3 extends over 15 amino acids. Germline lookup yields CDR1 SGHTA and CDR2 FQGTGA. The V gene end was trimmed by 3 bases and the J gene end by 3 bases; junction bases not matched to a gene: 5. The CDR3 is CASSFGAGSYNEQFF. DNA for the CDR3: TGTGCCAGCAGCTTCGGAGCGGGGAGCTACAATGAGCAGTTCTTC.

The J gene is TRBJ1-5, the V gene TRBV27; D uncertain. V was shortened by 3 bases and J by 6 bases, with 9 bases between the two germline ends. The CDR3 consists of 13 residues. Germline CDR1 is MNHEY and CDR2 is SMNVEV (reference sequence). CDR3 sequence reads: CASSFSSGQPQHF. The CDR3 DNA is TGTGCCAGCAGTTTTTCTTCGGGTCAGCCCCAGCATTTT.